The source of this TCR beta chain is a study of blood T cell repertoires in COVID-19. The protocol was immunoSEQ multiplex PCR, while the TCRdb copy is restricted to in-frame clones and leaves out a portion. The sample contains 250,000 or so clones, 85% to 90% of which appear only once. CDR3 length: 13 amino acids. The V gene lost 4 bases and the J gene lost 6 bases, with 10 bases spanning the gap. Germline lookup yields CDR1 KGHDR and CDR2 SFDVKD. This clone was detected once. Enrolled through a virtual design, the participants were between roughly 18 and 90 years of age and came from roughly 22 US areas.

The source is a young woman with acute COVID-19. V and J are TRBV24-1 and TRBJ2-3; D is unclear. The sample comprised PBMCs or T cells enriched from blood (not recorded which). The CDR3 coding sequence is TGTGCCACCAGTGACCTCTCCAGGGATACGCAGTATTTT. It codes for CATSDLSRDTQYF.